Below are 16 T cell receptor beta chains sequenced from a single sample in a study of blood T cell repertoires in COVID-19 (TCRdb year 2020). The protocol used for the library was the immunoSEQ multiplex PCR assay. TCRdb stores this immuneACCESS table with in-frame sequences only. Part of the clones is absent; in the studies checked, under half of the shortfall reflects unresolved V genes, and no reason is known for the rest. This sample comprises approximately 330,000 clones, about 91% of them detected only once. The biggest ten clones account for 7.5% to 10% of the sample. Sequenced: peripheral blood. These receptors were taken from a man aged 30 to 39 with COVID-19, enrolled during active disease.

The chain uses TRBV24-1 and TRBJ2-3; the D gene is possibly TRBD1 (5 bases). CDR1 and CDR2 from the germline V gene are KGHDR and SFDVKD. The CDR3 sequence is 15 residues long. Trimming stripped 5 bases from V and 2 bases from J, with 13 bases between. The CDR3 region has the DNA TGTGCCACCAGTGGCTTGGGCAGGGACACAGATACGCAGTATTTT. Protein: CATSGLGRDTDTQYF.

The chain uses TRBV9 and TRBJ1-6; possibly TRBD1 for D (6 bases). The CDR3 has 15 amino acids. CDR1 SGDLS and CDR2 YYNGEE come from the germline V gene. The germline V and J ends were trimmed by 3 bases and 10 bases, with 17 bases remaining between them. DNA for the CDR3: TGTGCCAGCAGCGCGTCGACAGGTATGGGATCACCCCTCCACTTT. It encodes CASSASTGMGSPLHF.

Remarks on this clone: Within the sample, other DNA sequences also encode this same CDR3. The gene calls are TRBV5-4 and TRBJ2-3, with 9 bases aligning to TRBD1. The CDR3 consists of 14 residues. After removal of 2 bases from V and 3 bases from J, the junction contained 1 base not matched to a gene. Germline values: CDR1 SGHNT, CDR2 YYREEE (reference sequence). The CDR3 is CASSLQGATDTQYF. For the CDR3, the DNA is TGTGCCAGCAGCTTACAGGGGGCTACAGATACGCAGTATTTT.

The V gene is TRBV7-9, the J gene TRBJ2-1; D not resolved. Trimming removed 0 bases at V and 9 bases at J, with 6 bases between. This CDR3 comprises 12 residues. Germline V gene data show CDR1 as SEHNR and CDR2 as FQNEAQ (reference sequence). The CDR3 nucleotides read TGTGCCAGCAGCTTAGCAAACTCTGAGCAGTTCTTC. Translating it yields CASSLANSEQFF.

This rearrangement joins TRBV27 to TRBJ1-1, with D maybe TRBD1 (5 bases). The V end was cut by 7 bases, the J end by 1 base, with 10 bases between. The CDR3 is made up of 13 amino acids. Germline values: CDR1 MNHEY, CDR2 SMNVEV (reference sequence). The CDR3 nucleotides read TGTGCCAGCACCCTGACAGCGAACACTGAAGCTTTCTTT. It encodes CASTLTANTEAFF.

The gene calls are TRBV5-1 and TRBJ1-6, with D perhaps matching TRBD1 (5 bases). Trimming took off 1 base at V and 8 bases at J, with 13 bases between the two ends. The germline CDR1 and CDR2 sequences are SGHRS and YFSETQ. CDR3 length equals 15 residues. The CDR3 DNA follows: TGCGCCAGCAGCTTGTGGGGAGGGGAGGATTCACCCCTCCACTTT. Its protein product is CASSLWGGEDSPLHF.

The chain carries TRBV19 and TRBJ1-1, with D tentatively TRBD1 (6 bases). V lost 5 bases to trimming and J lost 0 bases, with 7 bases between them. This CDR3 contains 13 residues. CDR1 is LNHDA, CDR2 SQIVND, per germline (reference sequence). As DNA, the CDR3 is TGTGCCAGTAGTCGGACAGTGAACACTGAAGCTTTCTTT. This codes for CASSRTVNTEAFF.

This chain uses TRBV7-2 with TRBJ2-3; a possible D gene is TRBD2 (6 bases). Trimming took 5 bases from V and 5 from J, leaving 17 bases between them. The length of the CDR3 is 15 residues. Germline V gives CDR1 SGHTA, CDR2 FQGNSA. The CDR3 coding sequence is TGTGCCAGCAGCCCTTGGAGGGCGCGGATAGATACGCAGTATTTT. The encoded protein is CASSPWRARIDTQYF. Looking up the rest from reference TRBV7-2 and TRBJ2-3 gives the full variable domain: GAGVSQSPSNKVTEKGKDVELRCDPISGHTALYWYRQSLGQGLEFLIYFQGNSAPDKSGLPSDRFSAERTGGSVSTLTIQRTQQEDSAVYLCASSPWRARIDTQYFGPGTRLTVL.

The CDR3: CARTNWGVTEAFF. The CDR3 bases are TGTGCCCGGACGAACTGGGGGGTTACTGAAGCTTTCTTT. The V call is TRBV30, the J call TRBJ1-1; possibly TRBD1 for D (5 bases). Germline assignment: CDR1 GTSNPN and CDR2 SVGIG (reference sequence). Trimming took off 8 bases at V and 5 bases at J, with 18 bases between the two ends. The CDR3 length is 13 residues.

This clone appeared a few times. This chain joins TRBV7-2 and TRBJ1-6; D is perhaps TRBD1 (5 bases). This CDR3 spans 15 amino acids. With 1 base removed from V and 4 bases from J, the gap between germline ends came to 8 bases. Per germline, CDR1 SGHTA and CDR2 FQGNSA. The chain's CDR3 is CASSLEGTYNSPLHF. The DNA for the CDR3 is TGTGCCAGCAGCTTAGAGGGGACTTATAATTCACCCCTCCACTTT.

This sequence joins TRBV3-1 (or the pseudogene TRBV3-2) and TRBJ2-7; D is unclear. V was shortened by 2 bases and J by 5 bases, with 22 bases between the two germline ends. CDR1 and CDR2 from the germline V gene are LGHDT and YNNKEL (reference sequence). The CDR3 has 17 amino acids. CDR3 sequence reads: CASSQSAVARWFDEQYF. The CDR3 nucleotides are TGTGCCAGCAGCCAATCGGCAGTCGCCAGGTGGTTCGACGAGCAGTACTTC.

The V gene is TRBV6-4, the J gene TRBJ2-1, with 14 bases fitting TRBD2. The V segment lost 4 bases and the J segment 6 bases; nucleotides outside the gene matches: 8. Looked up from germline, CDR1 is MRHNA and CDR2 is SNTAGT. CDR3 length: 17 residues. CDR3 amino acids: CASSGRGLAGEVNEQFF. CDR3 coding DNA: TGTGCCAGCAGTGGCCGGGGACTAGCGGGAGAGGTCAATGAGCAGTTCTTC.

The chain uses TRBV11-3 and TRBJ2-5; TRBD2 matches 10 bases. The CDR3 loop spans 18 amino acids. J was trimmed by 5 bases and V by 0 bases; bases with no gene match: 12. Germline values: CDR1 SGHNT, CDR2 YENEEA. The CDR3 region has the DNA TGTGCCAGCAGCTTAGATTTGGTAGCGGGGGGTTTCGGGGAGACCCAGTACTTC. Translated: CASSLDLVAGGFGETQYF.

The genes are TRBV6-4 and TRBJ2-1; the match to TRBD1 covers 8 bases. This CDR3 contains 14 residues. The junction had 8 bases not matched to a gene; V was cut back by 4 bases and J by 9 bases. Per the germline V gene, CDR1 is MRHNA and CDR2 is SNTAGT. The CDR3 sequence is CASSVETGVSEQFF. The CDR3 bases are TGTGCCAGCAGTGTAGAGACAGGGGTTAGTGAGCAGTTCTTC.

The chain couples TRBV12-3 or TRBV12-4 to TRBJ2-2, with D unclear. CDR3 length equals 12 residues. Trimming shortened V by 7 bases and J by 6 bases, and 9 bases separated the two germline ends. CDR3 region: CASIRVAGELFF. In DNA form, the CDR3 reads TGTGCCAGCATCCGGGTGGCCGGGGAGCTGTTTTTT.

The chain is built from TRBV2 and TRBJ2-7; weak D call: TRBD2 (5 bases). The length of the CDR3 is 15 residues. Trimming stripped 4 bases from V and 1 base from J, with 14 bases between. Germline loops: CDR1 SNHLY, CDR2 FYNNEI. The CDR3 protein is CASSGTYLMSYEQYF. DNA for the CDR3: TGTGCCAGCAGTGGGACTTATCTTATGTCCTACGAGCAGTACTTC.